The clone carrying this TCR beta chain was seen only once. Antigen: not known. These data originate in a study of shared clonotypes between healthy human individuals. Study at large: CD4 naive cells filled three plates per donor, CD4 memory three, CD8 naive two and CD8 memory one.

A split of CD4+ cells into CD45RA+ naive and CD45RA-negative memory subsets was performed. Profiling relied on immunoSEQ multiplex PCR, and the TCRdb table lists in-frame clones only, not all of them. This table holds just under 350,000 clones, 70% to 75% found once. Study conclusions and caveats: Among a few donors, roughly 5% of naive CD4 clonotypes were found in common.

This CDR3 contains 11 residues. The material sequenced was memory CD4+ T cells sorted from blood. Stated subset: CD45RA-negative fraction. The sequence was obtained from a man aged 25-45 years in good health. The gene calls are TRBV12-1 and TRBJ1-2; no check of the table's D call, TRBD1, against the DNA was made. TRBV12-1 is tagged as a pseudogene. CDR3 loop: CASSFGQANYF. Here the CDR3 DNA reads TGTGCCAGCAGCTTTGGTCAGGCGAATTACTTC.